Presented here are 25 T cell receptor beta chains from one specimen sequenced in a study of patients and donors after allogeneic stem cell transplantation. A single record per CDR3 protein comes from TCRdb applying MiXCR to the RT-PCR reads. The table shows about 960,000 distinct CDR3 sequences, with 15% to 20% occurring only once. Sequencing used blood, either unsorted or a sorted T cell fraction (not recorded which). These receptors were obtained from a human donor who was either an allogeneic HSCT recipient or a stem cell or donor lymphocyte infusion donor (not recorded which). It is not recorded whose cells these are; they may come from a transplant donor.

This clonotype was seen only a few times. This chain joins TRBV10-3 and TRBJ1-1, with D uncertain. Trimming removed 6 bases from V and 1 base from J, with 12 bases in between. CDR1 ENHRY and CDR2 SYGVKD come from the germline V gene. The CDR3 consists of 14 residues. The CDR3 loop is CAIRPHNWNTEAFF. In DNA, the CDR3 is TGTGCCATCAGACCCCATAATTGGAACACTGAAGCTTTCTTT.

This clonotype was detected only a few times. The chain recombines TRBV6-1 with TRBJ2-7; 8 nucleotides line up with TRBD1. The V and J ends lost 6 bases and 2 bases, in that order; junction bases with no gene match: 9. CDR1 is MNHNS and CDR2 is SASEGT in the germline V gene. This CDR3 is built from 15 residues. The CDR3 nucleotides read TGTGCCAGCAGCCGGTACGGGACAGGTCCCTACGAGCAGTACTTC. It yields the protein CASSRYGTGPYEQYF.

This clonotype was detected only a few times. The chain carries TRBV6-5 and TRBJ1-2, with D unresolved. With 0 bases removed from V and 2 bases from J, the gap between germline ends came to 16 bases. CDR1 and CDR2 (germline): MNHEY, SVGAGI. The CDR3 has 17 amino acids. The CDR3 DNA reads TGTGCCAGCAGTTACTCCGAGCCGGCCCTCGTCAACTATGGCTACACCTTC. Its translation is CASSYSEPALVNYGYTF.

This clonotype came up once. The rearrangement joins TRBV6-5 to TRBJ1-2; perhaps TRBD1 as D (6 bases). Germline CDR1 is MNHEY and CDR2 is SVGAGI. V lost 2 bases to trimming and J lost 5 bases, with 15 bases between them. The CDR3 sequence is 15 residues long. CDR3 nucleotides: TGTGCCAGCAGTTACACAGGGTCAGGCATATATGGCTACACCTTC. Translated, it gives CASSYTGSGIYGYTF.

The CDR3 DNA reads TGTGCCTGGAGTGAAGGGCAGCCCCTCGAGCAGTACTTC. This sequence encodes CAWSEGQPLEQYF. The chain has TRBV30 and TRBJ2-7; D uncertain. Trimming stripped 1 base from V and 6 bases from J, with 13 bases between. The CDR3 contains 13 residues. In germline, CDR1 is GTSNPN, CDR2 SVGIG (reference sequence).

This clonotype was counted between two and nine times. The rearrangement links TRBV7-2 to TRBJ2-3; D remains ambiguous. Trimming stripped 2 bases from V and 2 bases from J, with 8 bases between. The CDR3 totals 14 residues. Germline V gives CDR1 SGHTA, CDR2 FQGNSA. The CDR3 reads CASSLFLNTDTQYF. The DNA of the CDR3 is TGTGCCAGCAGCTTATTCCTGAACACAGATACGCAGTATTTT.

CDR3 in DNA: TGTGCCAGCAGCTCCCGGGACACCATGCAAGAGACCCAGTACTTC. It encodes CASSSRDTMQETQYF. The chain carries TRBV7-8 and TRBJ2-5, with a tentative D call TRBD1 (6 bases). Germline loops: CDR1 SGHVS, CDR2 FQNEAQ. The V and J ends lost 4 bases and 2 bases respectively, with 14 bases between them. There are 15 residues in the CDR3.

The chain is built from TRBV19 and TRBJ2-3; TRBD1 matches 9 bases. This CDR3 has 15 amino acids. V shed 0 bases and J 6 bases; nucleotides not matched to a gene: 4. Germline CDR1 is LNHDA and CDR2 is SQIVND (reference sequence). As DNA, the CDR3 is TGTGCCAGTAGTATAGAAGGGACAGGGTTTGATACGCAGTATTTT. Protein product: CASSIEGTGFDTQYF.

The CDR3 is CASKEYSNQPQHF. DNA for the CDR3: TGTGCCAGCAAGGAGTATAGCAATCAGCCCCAGCATTTT. The chain has TRBV12-3 or TRBV12-4 and TRBJ1-5; D call uncertain. The CDR3 runs to 13 residues. V dropped 7 bases and J dropped 0 bases, with 7 bases sitting between them.

In the case of this clonotype: The junction and the germline gene differ at one end; a read error may be behind it. This rearrangement joins TRBV3-1 to TRBJ2-2; D is perhaps TRBD1 (6 bases). The CDR3 totals 16 residues. Per germline, CDR1 LGHDT and CDR2 YNNKEL (reference sequence). DNA for the CDR3: TGTGCCAGCACCCAACGACGGCCTCAGGGGACCGGGGAGCTGTTTTTT. This codes for CASTQRRPQGTGELFF.

The V and J genes are TRBV12-3 or TRBV12-4 and TRBJ2-1; 7 bases are shared with TRBD1. The length of the CDR3 is 14 residues. Trimming cost V 6 bases and J 10 bases; bases outside gene matches: 12. CDR3 region: CASRSSRGPGEQFF. The CDR3 coding sequence is TGTGCCAGCAGGAGCTCTAGGGGGCCCGGGGAGCAGTTCTTC.

The chain has TRBV6-5 and TRBJ1-5; D remains unclear. CDR3 length: 14 amino acids. Trimming shortened V by 2 bases and J by 4 bases, and 9 bases separated the two germline ends. Germline-derived CDR1 and CDR2 are MNHEY and SVGAGI. The CDR3 loop is CASSYAAENQPQHF. For the CDR3, the DNA is TGTGCCAGCAGTTACGCGGCAGAAAATCAGCCCCAGCATTTT.

This clonotype was observed a handful of times. The rearrangement links TRBV6-5 to TRBJ1-5; D remains unclear. The CDR3 covers 15 residues. Germline V gene sequence: CDR1 MNHEY, CDR2 SVGAGI. The ends were cut back, 1 base at V and 6 bases at J, with 13 bases in the middle. The chain's CDR3 is CASSYLAAGTQPQHF. DNA for the CDR3: TGTGCCAGCAGTTACTTAGCGGCGGGTACTCAGCCCCAGCATTTT.

This chain connects TRBV12-3 or TRBV12-4 to TRBJ2-7; a possible D gene is TRBD2 (5 bases). Trimming cost V 1 base and J 3 bases, with 16 bases left between them. CDR3 size: 16 residues. DNA of the CDR3: TGTGCCAGCAGTTTAGGCCCGGGCGTCGGACTCTACGAGCAGTACTTC. This sequence encodes CASSLGPGVGLYEQYF.

This clonotype has just a few counts. The chain carries TRBV5-5 and TRBJ2-3; D uncertain. This CDR3 is 15 amino acids long. CDR1 is SGHKS, CDR2 YYEKEE, per germline (reference sequence). V lost 0 bases to trimming and J lost 0 bases, with 8 bases between them. The CDR3 loop reads CASSLVPTSTDTQYF. CDR3 in DNA: TGTGCCAGCAGCTTGGTTCCGACTAGCACAGATACGCAGTATTTT.

The chain uses TRBV12-3 or TRBV12-4 and TRBJ2-5, with D perhaps TRBD1 (6 bases). This CDR3 region has 15 residues. Trimming removed 4 bases at V and 0 bases at J, with 12 bases between. DNA of the CDR3: TGTGCCAGCAGTTCCGGGACAAGCTACCAAGAGACCCAGTACTTC. Protein product: CASSSGTSYQETQYF.

This clonotype appeared many times. The chain links TRBV5-1 to TRBJ2-2; TRBD1 is a possible D gene (5 bases). Per the germline V gene, CDR1 is SGHRS and CDR2 is YFSETQ. The length of the CDR3 is 14 residues. Deletions cut 4 bases from V and 4 bases from J, with 11 bases between. CDR3 sequence: CASSPHRSTGELFF. In nucleotides, the CDR3 is TGCGCCAGCAGCCCACACAGGAGCACCGGGGAGCTGTTTTTT.

The chain recombines TRBV28 with TRBJ1-5; TRBD1 matches at 9 bases. The germline CDR1 and CDR2 sequences are MDHEN and SYDVKM. The CDR3 consists of 16 residues. The trim removed 6 bases at V and 0 bases at J, leaving 6 bases unmatched. In DNA, the CDR3 is TGTGCCAGCAGCCCTAGGGACAGGGATAGCAATCAGCCCCAGCATTTT. This gives the protein CASSPRDRDSNQPQHF.

The chain is built from TRBV24-1 and TRBJ2-1; D gene unclear. CDR3 length: 14 residues. The V and J ends lost 3 bases and 7 bases respectively, with 12 bases between them. CDR1 is KGHDR, CDR2 SFDVKD, per germline. CDR3 sequence: CATSDPDKTNEQFF. Here the CDR3 DNA reads TGTGCCACCAGTGATCCTGACAAGACTAATGAGCAGTTCTTC.

The V and J genes are TRBV20-1 and TRBJ2-6; 7 nucleotides align to TRBD1. The V and J ends lost 6 bases and 1 base, in that order; junction bases with no gene match: 6. The germline V gene has CDR1 DFQATT and CDR2 SNEGSKA (reference sequence). CDR3 length equals 15 residues. The chain's CDR3 is CSAVDRASGANVLTF. The CDR3 DNA is TGCAGTGCCGTAGACAGGGCTTCTGGGGCCAACGTCCTGACTTTC.

This clonotype appeared a few times. The chain uses TRBV7-9 and TRBJ2-5; 7 nucleotides agree with TRBD2. The trim removed 1 base at V and 5 bases at J, leaving 4 bases unmatched. This CDR3 comprises 14 residues. CDR1 is SEHNR, CDR2 FQNEAQ, per germline (reference sequence). The CDR3 region is CASSLEGGSETQYF. CDR3 DNA: TGTGCCAGCAGCTTAGAAGGCGGGAGTGAGACCCAGTACTTC. The entire variable domain, with the rest obtained from reference TRBV7-9 and TRBJ2-5, is as follows: DTGVSQNPRHKITKRGQNVTFRCDPISEHNRLYWYRQTLGQGPEFLTYFQNEAQLEKSRLLSDRFSAERPKGSFSTLEIQRTEQGDSAMYLCASSLEGGSETQYFGPGTRLLVL.

This clonotype was counted between two and nine times. CDR3 in amino acids: CASSPIGASYQPQHF. The CDR3 DNA sequence: TGTGCCAGCAGCCCCATAGGCGCCTCTTATCAGCCCCAGCATTTT. The chain is built from TRBV7-2 and TRBJ1-5; D not resolved. The CDR3 totals 15 residues. Trimming cost V 5 bases and J 5 bases, with 16 bases left between them. Germline V CDR1 and CDR2: SGHTA, FQGNSA.

The table lists this clonotype with a few counts. The J gene is TRBJ1-6, the V gene TRBV7-3, with D tentatively TRBD1 (6 bases). Germline CDR1 is SGHTA and CDR2 is FQGTGA. Trimming removed 5 bases at V and 3 bases at J, with 11 bases between. The CDR3 totals 15 residues. DNA for the CDR3: TGTGCCAGCAGCCCGGACAGCCACTATAATTCACCCCTCCACTTT. Translation: CASSPDSHYNSPLHF.

Ten or more counts support this clonotype. This chain links TRBV20-1 with TRBJ2-7; possibly TRBD2 for D (6 bases). V lost 3 bases, J lost 1 base, and 19 bases lay in between. The CDR3 is made up of 16 amino acids. Per germline, CDR1 DFQATT and CDR2 SNEGSKA (reference sequence). CDR3 coding DNA: TGCAGTGCTAGTTCCATGGGCGGGACTCCATCCTACGAGCAGTACTTC. It translates to CSASSMGGTPSYEQYF.

This rearrangement joins TRBV7-9 to TRBJ2-3; D may be TRBD1 (5 bases). Trimming cost V 1 base and J 7 bases, with 9 bases left between them. Germline V lookup: CDR1 SEHNR, CDR2 FQNEAQ (reference sequence). This CDR3 region has 13 residues. CDR3 bases: TGTGCCAGCAGCTTAGTAGGGGATAATACGCAGTATTTT. It yields the protein CASSLVGDNTQYF.